This T cell receptor (beta chain) came from a study of T cells in localized non-small cell lung cancer. About this clone itself: Its specificity is unknown.

Generated by immunoSEQ multiplex PCR, the TCRdb table keeps only in-frame clones and is missing some. Here the sample spans tens of thousands of clones, 86% being singletons. Germline V lookup: CDR1 SGHRS, CDR2 YFSETQ. V was clipped by 3 bases and J by 10 bases; unmatched bases: 4. This CDR3 contains 12 residues. Study conclusions and caveats: Maximal T cell clonality occurred in uninvolved adjacent lung, with tumor ranking below it.

The source material was peripheral blood mononuclear cells, sampled before any cancer treatment. The sequence was collected from a male donor aged 60 or older with stage II lung adenocarcinoma. The rearrangement uses TRBV5-1 and TRBJ2-1, with TRBD2 matching 7 bases. The CDR3 DNA is TGCGCCAGCAGCTGGGAGGGTAGGGAGCAGTTCTTC. Encoded protein: CASSWEGREQFF.